The next 16 T cell receptor beta chains were all read from a single sample in a study of beta chain features in type 1 diabetes (dated by TCRdb to about 2018). General conclusions and limits of the study: In all four CD4+ subsets, TCRB CDR3 length was moderately but significantly shorter in type 1 diabetes patients.

No antigen has been assigned to these receptors. The library was made by the immunoSEQ multiplex PCR assay. The entire amount of isolated RNA was reverse transcribed using the High Capacity cDNA Reverse Transcription Kit, so the sequenced TCRB transcripts were expressed ones. What TCRdb holds here is the immuneACCESS table cut down to in-frame rearrangements. Part of the clones is not present; checked against another copy, under half of the missing clones reflect an unresolved V gene, and the others are unexplained. This sample is represented by hundreds of thousands of clones; over 12% of them were singletons. Just under 0.04% of the sample is in the top ten clones. The sample comprised naive CD4+ T cells from blood. Taken with the paper, the label for cell subset or site translates to: true naive CD4+ T cells. Receptors originate from a young man with type 1 diabetes.

The gene calls are TRBV6-1 and TRBJ1-1; D is possibly TRBD1 (5 bases). Looked up from germline, CDR1 is MNHNS and CDR2 is SASEGT. This CDR3 spans 14 amino acids. V shed 4 bases and J shed 3 bases, with 12 bases lying between them. The CDR3 sequence is CASSGVQGDTEAFF. CDR3 DNA: TGTGCCAGCAGTGGGGTCCAAGGGGACACTGAAGCTTTCTTT.

V and J are TRBV7-9 and TRBJ2-1; TRBD1 matches at 9 bases. In germline, CDR1 is SEHNR, CDR2 FQNEAQ (reference sequence). Trimming at V came to 6 bases and at J to 4 bases, leaving 7 bases not matched to a gene. CDR3 length: 15 amino acids. The CDR3 spells CASSSQGATYNEQFF. The CDR3 coding sequence is TGTGCCAGCAGTTCACAGGGGGCAACTTACAATGAGCAGTTCTTC. Complete variable domain (other parts from reference TRBV7-9 and TRBJ2-1): DTGVSQNPRHKITKRGQNVTFRCDPISEHNRLYWYRQTLGQGPEFLTYFQNEAQLEKSRLLSDRFSAERPKGSFSTLEIQRTEQGDSAMYLCASSSQGATYNEQFFGPGTRLTVL.

This clone was observed a few times. This chain connects TRBV30 to TRBJ1-2, with D possibly matching TRBD1 (6 bases). Trimming stripped 4 bases from V and 4 bases from J, with 16 bases between. This CDR3 spans 14 amino acids. Germline V gene lookup returns CDR1 GTSNPN and CDR2 SVGIG (reference sequence). The CDR3: CAWTHWGLAYGYTF. The CDR3 DNA follows: TGTGCCTGGACTCATTGGGGGCTCGCCTATGGCTACACCTTC.

CDR3 amino acids: CATATGTGNEQYF. DNA of the CDR3: TGTGCCACCGCCACAGGGACGGGAAACGAGCAGTACTTC. The J gene is TRBJ2-7, the V gene TRBV6-5; maybe TRBD1 (6 bases). The CDR3 runs 13 residues. The germline CDR1 and CDR2 sequences are MNHEY and SVGAGI. V was trimmed by 10 bases and J by 5 bases, leaving 18 bases between them.

The chain uses TRBV15 and TRBJ2-7; D uncertain. CDR1 and CDR2 from the germline V gene are LNHNV and YYDKDF (reference sequence). Trimming removed 1 base from V and 2 bases from J, with 12 bases in between. The CDR3 has 15 residues. The CDR3 bases are TGTGCCACCAGCAGAGGGGAAGGCAGTCCCTACGAGCAGTACTTC. This sequence encodes CATSRGEGSPYEQYF.

The rearrangement uses TRBV27 and TRBJ2-7; D might be TRBD2 (6 bases). The CDR3 spans 16 residues. Germline CDR1 and CDR2: MNHEY and SMNVEV (reference sequence). Trimming took 2 bases from V and 3 from J, leaving 17 bases between them. The CDR3 sequence is CASSLAGLRVYYEQYF. The CDR3 DNA sequence: TGTGCCAGCAGTTTAGCCGGACTACGGGTATACTACGAGCAGTACTTC.

The chain recombines TRBV7-2 with TRBJ2-3, with 8 bases lining up with TRBD2. The CDR3 consists of 15 residues. The V gene end was trimmed by 5 bases and the J gene end by 2 bases; junction bases not matched to a gene: 6. CDR1 is SGHTA, CDR2 FQGNSA, per germline. In DNA form, the CDR3 reads TGTGCCAGCAGCCTTAGCGGGACAAACACAGATACGCAGTATTTT. It yields the protein CASSLSGTNTDTQYF.

The gene calls are TRBV28 and TRBJ1-6; 7 positions match TRBD1. The CDR3 is made up of 14 amino acids. V lost 5 bases to trimming and J lost 8 bases; unmatched junction nucleotides: 6. Germline lookup yields CDR1 MDHEN and CDR2 SYDVKM. CDR3 nucleotide sequence: TGTGCCAGCAGTGAGACAGGGCGGGATTCACCCCTCCACTTT. As protein: CASSETGRDSPLHF.

Notes on this clone: Other DNA sequences in this specimen translate into the identical CDR3. CDR3 in amino acids: CASSQQETQYF. For the CDR3, the DNA is TGTGCCAGCAGCCAGCAAGAGACCCAGTACTTC. This chain connects TRBV11-2 to TRBJ2-5, with D unresolved. Per germline, CDR1 SGHAT and CDR2 FQNNGV. V lost 5 bases, J lost 2 bases, and 3 bases lay in between. The length of the CDR3 is 11 residues. Supplemented by reference TRBV11-2 and TRBJ2-5, the full variable domain reads EAGVAQSPRYKIIEKRQSVAFWCNPISGHATLYWYQQILGQGPKLLIQFQNNGVVDDSQLPKDRFSAERLKGVDSTLKIQPAKLEDSAVYLCASSQQETQYFGPGTRLLVL.

The V call is TRBV5-1, the J call TRBJ2-5, with 10 bases fitting TRBD2. The CDR3 spans 14 residues. Germline V CDR1 and CDR2: SGHRS, YFSETQ. After removal of 5 bases from V and 4 bases from J, the junction contained 5 bases not matched to a gene. The DNA of the CDR3 is TGCGCCAGCAGGTGGAGCGGGAGGGGAGAGACCCAGTACTTC. Its protein is CASRWSGRGETQYF.

This sequence joins TRBV5-6 and TRBJ2-5; D is unclear. V lost 5 bases and J 0 bases, leaving 14 bases between the germline ends. CDR3 size: 15 residues. Germline V gene sequence: CDR1 SGHDT, CDR2 YYEEEE. DNA for the CDR3: TGTGCCAGCAGGCCCCGCGGTGCGTACCAAGAGACCCAGTACTTC. This sequence encodes CASRPRGAYQETQYF.

This clone appeared a few times. The chain couples TRBV7-6 to TRBJ1-3, with 8 bases lining up with TRBD1. This CDR3 region has 17 residues. CDR1 SGHVS and CDR2 FNYEAQ come from the germline V gene. J gave up 0 bases and V 1 base, and 5 bases lay outside the gene matches. CDR3 DNA sequence: TGTGCCAGCAGCTTAGGGAGACAGGGGCACTCTGGAAACACCATATATTTT. Amino acids: CASSLGRQGHSGNTIYF.

Of note for this clone: Within the sample, other DNA sequences also encode this same CDR3. The chain is built from TRBV30 and TRBJ2-2; unclear D gene. From germline, CDR1 is GTSNPN and CDR2 SVGIG (reference sequence). The CDR3 has 11 amino acids. Trimming took off 5 bases at V and 4 bases at J, with 5 bases between the two ends. The CDR3 spells CAWGITGELFF. The CDR3 DNA reads TGTGCCTGGGGGATCACCGGGGAGCTGTTTTTT.

The V and J genes are TRBV7-2 and TRBJ2-1, with 11 bases fitting TRBD2. CDR1 is SGHTA, CDR2 FQGNSA, per germline. The CDR3 runs to 19 residues. V lost 5 bases, J lost 4 bases, and 16 bases stayed unmatched. CDR3 protein: CASSATSGGPNYRYNEQFF. The CDR3 nucleotides are TGTGCCAGCAGCGCCACTAGCGGGGGCCCAAACTACCGATACAATGAGCAGTTCTTC.

The chain recombines TRBV6-6 with TRBJ1-1; a possible D gene is TRBD1 (6 bases). Germline values: CDR1 MNHNY, CDR2 SVGAGI (reference sequence). The CDR3 extends over 14 amino acids. Deletions cut 1 base from V and 1 base from J, with 7 bases between. Here the CDR3 DNA reads TGTGCCAGCAGTTACTGGGACAAGAACACTGAAGCTTTCTTT. This gives the protein CASSYWDKNTEAFF.

The chain employs TRBV4-1 and TRBJ2-3, with 7 bases that match TRBD2. V gave up 7 bases and J gave up 0 bases; unmatched junction bases: 13. CDR1 and CDR2 (germline): MGHRA, YSYEKL. The CDR3 is made up of 17 amino acids. The CDR3 DNA is TGCGCCAGCACCCCTTCCCCAGCAGCGGGGAGCACAGATACGCAGTATTTT. Protein product: CASTPSPAAGSTDTQYF.